The T cell receptor (beta chain) under discussion was sequenced for a study of tumor-infiltrating lymphocytes in localized non-small cell lung cancer. Whole-study context: Patients included smokers and never-smokers with various histologies, some sampled after neoadjuvant chemotherapy. Overall study findings and caveats: IM1 and IM2 tumors showed no difference in T-cell fraction.

In its sample, this clone was seen a few times. Its antigen remains unknown. Libraries were prepared by immunoSEQ multiplex PCR; TCRdb keeps only in-frame clonotypes and omits some of them. The sample lists 9,000 to 13,000 clones, about 75% occurring once. This CDR3 comprises 11 residues. Material for sequencing was uninvolved lung tissue not adjacent to the tumor. This chain joins TRBV21-1 and TRBJ1-2. TRBV21-1 has pseudogene status. This TCR was sampled from a human donor with non-small cell lung cancer. The CDR3, as DNA: TGTGCCAGCAGCAAAGGAGATGGCTACACCTTC. It translates to CASSKGDGYTF.